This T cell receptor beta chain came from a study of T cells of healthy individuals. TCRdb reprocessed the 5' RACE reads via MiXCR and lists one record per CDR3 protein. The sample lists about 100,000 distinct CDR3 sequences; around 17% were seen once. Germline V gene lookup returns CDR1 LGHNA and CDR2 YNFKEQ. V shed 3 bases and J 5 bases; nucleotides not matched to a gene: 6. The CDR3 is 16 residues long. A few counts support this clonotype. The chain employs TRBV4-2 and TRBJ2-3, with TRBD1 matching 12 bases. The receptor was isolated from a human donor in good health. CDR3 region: CASSQKGQGAGDTQYF. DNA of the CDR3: TGTGCCAGCAGCCAGAAGGGACAGGGGGCAGGAGATACGCAGTATTTT.